Each of the 21 T cell receptor beta chains below was sequenced from the same sample in a study of T cell changes during pregnancy in multiple sclerosis. TCRdb's copy holds only in-frame clones and misses some; the assay was immunoSEQ multiplex PCR. Found here are 50,000 to 75,000 clones, about 93% of them singletons; the top ten hold about 2.5%. This specimen was peripheral blood, taken in the third trimester of pregnancy. These receptors were obtained from a female donor in good health, enrolled as a control in a pregnancy study.

V is TRBV15 and J is TRBJ1-2; D gene ambiguous. The CDR3 sequence is 12 residues long. V was cut by 1 base and J by 2 bases, with 2 bases left in between. Germline values: CDR1 LNHNV, CDR2 YYDKDF (reference sequence). CDR3 region: CATSRANYGYTF. The CDR3 nucleotides are TGTGCCACCAGCAGAGCGAACTATGGCTACACCTTC.

The rearrangement joins TRBV6-5 to TRBJ2-7, with TRBD2 identical over 9 bases. Trimming at V came to 5 bases and at J to 8 bases, leaving 1 base not matched to a gene. This CDR3 has 11 residues. Germline V CDR1 and CDR2: MNHEY, SVGAGI. The CDR3 loop is CASSGLAKQYF. CDR3 bases: TGTGCCAGCAGTGGACTAGCGAAGCAGTACTTC.

This clone appeared a single time. The chain links TRBV21-1 to TRBJ1-1. TRBV21-1 counts as a pseudogene. The CDR3 sequence is 20 residues long. The CDR3 spells CASSKASGVAGDTLPPEAFF. The DNA for the CDR3 is TGTGCCAGCAGCAAAGCGAGCGGGGTCGCCGGGGACACCCTTCCTCCTGAAGCTTTCTTT.

The rearrangement uses TRBV29-1 and TRBJ1-2; 10 bases line up with TRBD1. V shed 4 bases and J 4 bases; nucleotides not matched to a gene: 21. Germline V gene lookup returns CDR1 SQVTM and CDR2 ANQGSEA. CDR3 length equals 19 residues. The CDR3 DNA follows: TGCAGCGTTGGTCTTGCAGCCGAGGGACAGGGGAGATATGGCTATGGCTACACCTTC. This codes for CSVGLAAEGQGRYGYGYTF.

This rearrangement joins TRBV19 to TRBJ1-2; 8 bases match TRBD1. This CDR3 is built from 13 residues. Germline CDR1 LNHDA, CDR2 SQIVND (reference sequence). Trimming cost V 6 bases and J 3 bases; bases outside gene matches: 3. The CDR3 here is CASRPGGHYGYTF. The CDR3 region has the DNA TGTGCCAGTAGACCAGGGGGCCACTATGGCTACACCTTC. The full variable domain, with the rest looked up from reference TRBV19 and TRBJ1-2, is DGGITQSPKYLFRKEGQNVTLSCEQNLNHDAMYWYRQDPGQGLRLIYYSQIVNDFQKGDIAEGYSVSREKKESFPLTVTSAQKNPTAFYLCASRPGGHYGYTFGSGTRLTVV.

This clone showed up just once. This chain joins TRBV29-1 and TRBJ2-7; 9 positions agree with TRBD2. CDR1 and CDR2 (germline): SQVTM, ANQGSEA. This CDR3 spans 16 amino acids. V lost 1 base to trimming and J lost 1 base; unmatched junction nucleotides: 8. CDR3 in amino acids: CSVEGESTSGSYEQYF. The CDR3 nucleotides are TGCAGCGTTGAAGGGGAATCGACTAGCGGATCCTACGAGCAGTACTTC.

The genes are TRBV7-3 and TRBJ2-1; TRBD2 aligns across 14 bases. The trim removed 3 bases at V and 7 bases at J, leaving 2 bases unmatched. Germline loops: CDR1 SGHTA, CDR2 FQGTGA. The CDR3 covers 15 residues. CDR3 loop: CASSLGLAGENEQFF. The DNA of the CDR3 is TGTGCCAGCAGCTTGGGACTAGCGGGAGAGAATGAGCAGTTCTTC. The complete variable domain, with remaining parts taken from reference TRBV7-3 and TRBJ2-1, reads GAGVSQTPSNKVTEKGKYVELRCDPISGHTALYWYRQSLGQGPEFLIYFQGTGAADDSGLPNDRFFAVRPEGSVSTLKIQRTERGDSAVYLCASSLGLAGENEQFFGPGTRLTVL.

Comments on this clone: The sample holds other DNA sequences that translate to the same CDR3. The chain employs TRBV7-3 and TRBJ2-3, with 8 nucleotides matching TRBD2. The CDR3 covers 14 residues. Trimming at V came to 5 bases and at J to 2 bases, leaving 3 bases not matched to a gene. Germline CDR1 SGHTA, CDR2 FQGTGA. CDR3 DNA: TGTGCCAGCAGCCCCGGACTAGCCACAGATACGCAGTATTTT. This codes for CASSPGLATDTQYF.

The V gene is TRBV5-4, the J gene TRBJ2-5, with D possibly TRBD2 on 6 matching bases. Germline assignment: CDR1 SGHNT and CDR2 YYREEE (reference sequence). The CDR3 runs to 12 residues. V lost 6 bases, J lost 5 bases, and 11 bases lay in between. CDR3 sequence: CASTRRDETQYF. In DNA, the CDR3 is TGTGCCAGCACCAGGAGGGACGAGACCCAGTACTTC.

The V gene is TRBV10-2, the J gene TRBJ2-3; 7 nucleotides agree with TRBD2. V shed 3 bases and J 6 bases; nucleotides not matched to a gene: 12. Germline values: CDR1 WSHSY, CDR2 SAAADI. There are 16 residues in the CDR3. CDR3 loop: CASSEPSGKGSDTQYF. CDR3 coding DNA: TGCGCCAGCAGTGAACCCAGCGGGAAAGGAAGCGATACGCAGTATTTT.

CDR3 loop: CAISGTGGFRDYGYTF. The CDR3 nucleotides read TGTGCCATCAGTGGGACAGGGGGCTTTAGGGACTATGGCTACACCTTC. V usage is TRBV10-3 and J usage is TRBJ1-2; 11 positions match TRBD1. Trimming cost V 4 bases and J 3 bases; bases outside gene matches: 7. Germline CDR1 ENHRY, CDR2 SYGVKD. CDR3 size: 16 residues.

V gene TRBV28 combines with J gene TRBJ1-1; possibly TRBD1 for D (5 bases). The V gene lost 10 bases and the J gene lost 10 bases, with 19 bases spanning the gap. Germline CDR1 and CDR2: MDHEN and SYDVKM. The CDR3 consists of 12 residues. The CDR3 reads CATGLKVRGAFF. The CDR3 DNA sequence: TGTGCCACAGGGTTAAAAGTGAGAGGAGCTTTCTTT.

J is TRBJ2-1 and V is TRBV6-1; tentative D call: TRBD2 (5 bases). This CDR3 spans 15 amino acids. Trimming shortened V by 0 bases and J by 2 bases, and 8 bases separated the two germline ends. Germline V CDR1 and CDR2: MNHNS, SASEGT. Written as DNA, the CDR3 is TGTGCCAGCAGTGAAGCGGCGGGCGCCTACAATGAGCAGTTCTTC. This gives the protein CASSEAAGAYNEQFF.

The chain uses TRBV5-1 and TRBJ2-3; 9 nucleotides agree with TRBD1. The CDR3 loop spans 16 amino acids. V was pared by 4 bases and J by 0 bases, with 6 bases of the junction left unmatched. The germline gives CDR1 SGHRS, CDR2 YFSETQ. The CDR3 DNA reads as TGCGCCAGCAGCGTGGTGGGGACAGGGAGCACAGATACGCAGTATTTT. Translated: CASSVVGTGSTDTQYF.

The rearrangement uses TRBV28 and TRBJ2-7; the match to TRBD1 covers 7 bases. The V segment lost 4 bases and the J segment 2 bases; nucleotides outside the gene matches: 11. CDR3 size: 16 residues. CDR1 is MDHEN and CDR2 is SYDVKM in the germline V gene. DNA of the CDR3: TGTGCCAGCAGTTCTACAGGGGTCCTTAGGGCCTACGAGCAGTACTTC. It translates to CASSSTGVLRAYEQYF.

The chain uses TRBV25-1 and TRBJ2-3, with a weak D call TRBD1 (5 bases). Germline V gives CDR1 MGHDK, CDR2 SYGVNS. This CDR3 contains 15 residues. V shed 2 bases and J shed 1 base, with 10 bases lying between them. The CDR3 loop reads CASSEGAWGTDTQYF. CDR3 DNA: TGTGCCAGCAGTGAAGGGGCCTGGGGCACAGATACGCAGTATTTT.

This chain uses TRBV19 with TRBJ1-2, with TRBD1 identical over 9 bases. V lost 3 bases, J lost 5 bases, and 7 bases stayed unmatched. The V gene's germline CDR1 is LNHDA and CDR2 SQIVND (reference sequence). This CDR3 contains 15 residues. The CDR3 DNA is TGTGCCAGTAGTATTAGAGCCGGGACAGGGTATGGCTACACCTTC. This gives the protein CASSIRAGTGYGYTF.

The count of this clone is one. Here the CDR3 DNA reads TGTGCCAGCAGGGAACTAGCGGGAGGGAGCGATACGCAGTATTTT. Translating gives CASRELAGGSDTQYF. The chain carries TRBV7-9 and TRBJ2-3, with 13 bases identical to TRBD2. Trimming removed 6 bases from V and 6 bases from J; junction bases left unmatched: 6. This CDR3 contains 15 residues. Germline CDR1 is SEHNR and CDR2 is FQNEAQ (reference sequence).

The V gene is TRBV27, the J gene TRBJ2-7, with D unclear. This CDR3 contains 13 residues. The germline CDR1 and CDR2 sequences are MNHEY and SMNVEV (reference sequence). V was clipped by 5 bases and J by 2 bases, with 10 bases between them. The CDR3, as DNA: TGTGCCAGCAGTAACGGAGAAACCTACGAGCAGTACTTC. Translated: CASSNGETYEQYF.

This clone was seen a single time. The V gene is TRBV28, the J gene TRBJ2-7, with D possibly TRBD1 on 5 matching bases. This CDR3 is built from 14 residues. Germline-derived CDR1 and CDR2 are MDHEN and SYDVKM. The V end lost 3 bases, the J end lost 1 base, and 10 bases lay between the germline ends. The CDR3, as DNA: TGTGCCAGCAGTTTGACAGACTCATCCTACGAGCAGTACTTC. Translating gives CASSLTDSSYEQYF. The full variable domain, its missing parts supplied by reference TRBV28 and TRBJ2-7, is DVKVTQSSRYLVKRTGEKVFLECVQDMDHENMFWYRQDPGLGLRLIYFSYDVKMKEKGDIPEGYSVSREKKERFSLILESASTNQTSMYLCASSLTDSSYEQYFGPGTRLTVT.

This chain links TRBV10-3 with TRBJ2-7; 7 positions match TRBD2. The CDR3 covers 14 residues. The junction had 4 bases not matched to a gene; V was cut back by 5 bases and J by 0 bases. CDR1 is ENHRY and CDR2 is SYGVKD in the germline V gene. The CDR3 spells CAISPRGDSYEQYF. Written as DNA, the CDR3 is TGTGCCATCAGTCCTCGGGGGGACTCCTACGAGCAGTACTTC.